This T cell receptor (beta chain) stems from a study of cytotoxic CD8 clonotypes in ibrutinib-treated CLL. Findings of the study overall: Clonality went up at ibrutinib response and then declined back toward baseline at progression. Starting clonality was above that of age-matched healthy donors and tracked circulating CD8+ T-cell counts.

The TCR beta libraries used approximately 2 micrograms of genomic DNA that came from cryopreserved PBMCs. Points on this clone: Its antigen is unidentified.

The germline V gene encodes CDR1 MGHRA and CDR2 YSYEKL. Trimming removed 0 bases at V and 2 bases at J, with 11 bases between. The CDR3 runs 15 residues. Produced via immunoSEQ multiplex PCR; TCRdb's table is partial and in-frame only. The table records fewer than 300,000 clones, roughly 76% of them present only once. J is TRBJ2-7 and V is TRBV4-1; D ambiguous. The sample here was PBMCs, taken at disease progression, from a patient treated with ibrutinib. This sequence was found in a human donor with chronic lymphocytic leukemia. The CDR3 DNA is TGCGCCAGCAGCCAAGAGGGCTGGCCTACCTACGAGCAGTACTTC. As protein: CASSQEGWPTYEQYF.